This T cell receptor beta chain was identified during a study of Ad26.COV2.S vaccination and SARS-CoV-2 variants. For the study at large: Dosing was one shot or two shots 56 days apart.

Profiling relied on immunoSEQ multiplex PCR, and the TCRdb table lists in-frame clones only, not all of them. The sample has roughly 700,000 clones, approximately 88% seen once. Overall study results and limits: Spike-specific responses of CD8+ and CD4+ T cells were reported to display substantial breadth after vaccination.

The CDR3 sequence is 14 residues long. The V and J ends lost 4 bases and 8 bases respectively, with 16 bases between them. Germline V gene data show CDR1 as KGHDR and CDR2 as SFDVKD. As for this clone: Its antigen is not identified.

Regarding treatment: roughly 19 received Ad26.COV2.S at low or high dose, single or two shots; 5 received placebo; per-sample allocation not given. On day 63 after the first injection, vaccine and placebo recipients gave samples. The chain has TRBV24-1 and TRBJ1-2; D unresolved. The material was peripheral blood, obtained in a trial of Ad26.COV2.S vaccine versus placebo. This receptor was obtained from a person aged 18-65 years who received the Ad26.COV2.S COVID-19 vaccine or a placebo. The CDR3 DNA reads as TGTGCCACCAGTGAACCCGGGTCCGCTGAGGGCTACACCTTC. Protein product: CATSEPGSAEGYTF.